The clone carrying this T cell receptor (beta chain) has only a few counts. Antigen specificity is unknown. This sample was taken from a study of cytomegalovirus exposure and HLA in healthy donors. The PCR contained 60 Vbeta and 13 Jbeta primers. Some clones are missing from TCRdb's copy, which holds only in-frame ones; the method was immunoSEQ multiplex PCR. The sample lists 100,000 to 150,000 clones, 74% seen once, with 3% to 5% in the top ten. Study outcomes and limitations: Later analysis demonstrated an association between a missense DCLRE1C variant and TCR beta V- and J-gene trimming. Previously analyzed data showed that most TCR beta V segments were productive at a frequency of about 87% or about 30%.

After removal of 5 bases from V and 0 bases from J, the junction contained 6 bases not matched to a gene. This CDR3 has 15 amino acids. Germline CDR1 and CDR2: MNHNY and SVGAGI (reference sequence). Sequencing was carried out using PBMCs. This chain connects TRBV6-6 to TRBJ1-1; the match to TRBD1 covers 7 bases. The receptor was derived from a man aged 40-50 years in good health and CMV-seropositive. CDR3 coding DNA: TGTGCCAGCAGTCGCCTACAGGGGTTGAACACTGAAGCTTTCTTT. It translates to CASSRLQGLNTEAFF.